This T cell receptor beta chain came from a study of blood T cell repertoires in COVID-19. The CDR3 is 15 amino acids. In germline, CDR1 is MDHEN, CDR2 SYDVKM. The V end lost 6 bases, the J end lost 0 bases, and 14 bases lay between the germline ends. Produced via immunoSEQ multiplex PCR; TCRdb's table is partial and in-frame only. Of fewer than 250,000 clones listed, 80% to 90% are singletons. The chain joins TRBV28 to TRBJ1-2, with D tentatively TRBD1 (6 bases). The sequenced sample consisted of peripheral blood. The sequence was collected from a woman over 75 with COVID-19, enrolled during active disease. Here the CDR3 DNA reads TGTGCCAGCAGCTTGACAGGCGACACTAACTATGGCTACACCTTC. Encoded protein: CASSLTGDTNYGYTF.